These T cell receptor beta chains were read from a single sample in a study of blood T cells in healthy people across ages. TCRdb recomputed calls from the 5' RACE reads with MiXCR, one row per CDR3 protein. This table holds 800,000 or so distinct CDR3 sequences, 55% to 65% found once. Sequencing used blood. The receptor set was obtained from a man aged 30 to 45 in good health. The CDR3 runs from the conserved cysteine through the conserved F or W. A D gene is named only where the DNA matches it firmly. Not every row has a clone size; where given, it reads once, few, many or a size class.

>NA|NA|TRBJ2-3|TRBV7-2
TGTGCCAGCAGCCCTTTTGAGGCAGATACGCAGTATTTT
CASSPFEADTQYF
>NA|once|TRBJ1-2|TRBV12-3/TRBV12-4
TGCGCCAGCAGTTTTTGGGGGGCTTCTGGCTACACCTTC
CASSFWGASGYTF
>TRBD2|NA|TRBJ2-7|TRBV6-1
TGTGCCAGCAGCGCCCAAGCGGGGGGCGAATACGAGCAGTACTTC
CASSAQAGGEYEQYF
>TRBD2|few|TRBJ2-1|TRBV29-1
TGCAGCGTTGATGGGACTACAAACAATGAGCAGTTCTTC
CSVDGTTNNEQFF
>NA|few|TRBJ1-2|TRBV9
TGTGCCAGCAGCCCCCAGGGCGGTGCCTATGGCTACACCTTC
CASSPQGGAYGYTF
>TRBD2|NA|TRBJ2-2|TRBV6-6
TGTGCCAGCGATTGGGCGGGGGGCACCGGGGAGCTGTTTTTT
CASDWAGGTGELFF
>TRBD1|NA|TRBJ1-1|TRBV9
TGTGCCAGCAGCGTGGGACAGCTGAACACTGAAGCTTTCTTT
CASSVGQLNTEAFF
>TRBD1|few|TRBJ2-1|TRBV2
TGTGCCAGCAAACAGGGGTCCTACAATGAGCAGTTCTTC
CASKQGSYNEQFF
>TRBD1|NA|TRBJ2-1|TRBV6-5
TGTGCCAGCAGACAGGGGGTGGTCAATGAGCAGTTCTTC
CASRQGVVNEQFF
>TRBD1|NA|TRBJ2-5|TRBV4-2
TGTGCCAGCAGCCAAGCTACAGGGGGCAGGGAGACCCAGTACTTC
CASSQATGGRETQYF
>NA|NA|TRBJ2-1|TRBV5-1
TGCGCCAGCAGCGTGCGGAACAACAATGAGCAGTTCTTC
CASSVRNNNEQFF
>NA|few|TRBJ2-7|TRBV7-2
TGTGCCAGCGGTTTCGGGGAGCAGTACTTC
CASGFGEQYF
>NA|few|TRBJ2-1|TRBV5-1
TGCGCCAGCAGCGACTTAGCGGAGCAGTTCTTC
CASSDLAEQFF
>NA|NA|TRBJ2-5|TRBV18
TGTGCCAGCTCACCTCGGAGCGGCGGCGAGACCCAGTACTTC
CASSPRSGGETQYF
>TRBD1|NA|TRBJ2-1|TRBV7-8
TGTGCCAGCAGCGCCAACCCCGGGACAGGGGCAAATGAGCAGTTCTTC
CASSANPGTGANEQFF
>TRBD1|once|TRBJ2-1|TRBV12-3/TRBV12-4
TGTGCCAGCAGTTTCCGGGACAGGGGGTATGAGCAGTTCTTC
CASSFRDRGYEQFF
>NA|NA|TRBJ2-5|TRBV29-1
TGCAGCGCCGGGGTCAAAGGGGAGACCCTGTACTTC
CSAGVKGETLYF
>NA|few|TRBJ1-5|TRBV10-3
TGTGCCATCAGTAGACAGCCCTTTAATCAGCCCCAGCATTTT
CAISRQPFNQPQHF
>NA|NA|TRBJ2-1|TRBV29-1
TGCAGCGTTGAAGAAGGGGCGGCCCCCAGGGGTGAGCAGTTCTTC
CSVEEGAAPRGEQFF
>NA|NA|TRBJ1-6|TRBV6-6
TGTGCCAGCAGTTACAAATCCCCAGATTCTCATGGGTCACCCCTCCACTTT
CASSYKSPDSHGSPLHF
>TRBD1|NA|TRBJ1-1|TRBV20-1
TGCAGTGGACAGGGAAGAACTGAAGCTTTCTTT
CSGQGRTEAFF
>NA|once|TRBJ1-6|TRBV2
TGTGGCGGACGGGAGAGGAATTCACCCCTCCACTTT
CGGRERNSPLHF
>NA|few|TRBJ1-2|TRBV12-3/TRBV12-4
TGTGCCAGCACCCTGGGCCGGGGAGGAGGCTACACCTTC
CASTLGRGGGYTF
>NA|NA|TRBJ2-3|TRBV20-1
TGCAGTGCTGGGACTGGCGGGAACACAGATACGCAGTATTTT
CSAGTGGNTDTQYF
>NA|few|TRBJ2-2|TRBV29-1
TGCAGCGTTGCAGGAGCGATGAACACCGGGGAGCTGTTTTTT
CSVAGAMNTGELFF
>NA|NA|TRBJ2-6|TRBV20-1
TGCAGTGCGCCTCGAGACGGAACTGGGGCCAACGTCCTGACTTTC
CSAPRDGTGANVLTF
>NA|NA|TRBJ1-6|TRBV2
TGTGCCAGCAGTGTAACCGCCCGGAATTCACCCCTCCACTTT
CASSVTARNSPLHF
>NA|NA|TRBJ1-5|TRBV12-3/TRBV12-4
TGTGCCAGCAGTTCGAGGAGACAGAGTAGCAATCAGCCCCAGCATTTT
CASSSRRQSSNQPQHF
>TRBD2|NA|TRBJ2-2|TRBV7-2
TGTGCCAGCAGCTTAGAGCAGCGGGGCCCCACCGGGGAGCTGTTTTTT
CASSLEQRGPTGELFF
>NA|many|TRBJ2-3|TRBV4-2
TGTGCCAGCAGCCCCGGGACTAGCACAGATACGCAGTATTTT
CASSPGTSTDTQYF
>TRBD1|NA|TRBJ2-1|TRBV6-2/TRBV6-3
TGTGCCAGCAGTTACGGGACAGGCCGCCTAAATGAGCAGTTCTTC
CASSYGTGRLNEQFF
>NA|NA|TRBJ2-3|TRBV3-1
TGTGCCAGCAGCCAAGATCGGGACACTTGGGGGAGTACGCAGTATTTT
CASSQDRDTWGSTQYF
>NA|few|TRBJ2-5|TRBV5-1
TGCGCCAGCAGCTTGCGGGGAACAGGCCAAGAGACCCAGTACTTC
CASSLRGTGQETQYF
>TRBD1|NA|TRBJ2-3|TRBV29-1
TGCAGCGTAATACAGGGGAGCACAGATACGCAGTATTTT
CSVIQGSTDTQYF
>NA|NA|TRBJ1-5|TRBV12-3/TRBV12-4
TGTGCCAGCAGTTCTACAGGGAAAAATCAGCCCCAGCATTTT
CASSSTGKNQPQHF
>NA|NA|TRBJ2-6|TRBV28
TGTGCCACCCGGGACTCACCCACTGGGGCCAACGTCCTGACTTTC
CATRDSPTGANVLTF
>NA|NA|TRBJ1-2|TRBV6-2/TRBV6-3
TGTGCCAGCAGTTCCTCTGGGGGGACTCGGGAAGGCTACACCTTC
CASSSSGGTREGYTF
>NA|NA|TRBJ2-5|TRBV27
TGTGCCAGCAGGTTACCCTGCGGGGTGGAGACCCAGTACTTC
CASRLPCGVETQYF
>TRBD1|NA|TRBJ2-7|TRBV6-1
TGTGCCAGCATTATAACGGGACAGGAGGCCTACGAGCAGTACTTC
CASIITGQEAYEQYF
>NA|NA|TRBJ2-2|TRBV9
TGTGCCAGCAGCGTAAAATTGCAGGGTCGACCGAACACCGGGGAGCTGTTTTTT
CASSVKLQGRPNTGELFF
>NA|NA|TRBJ2-6|TRBV25-1
TGTGCCAGCAGTCCCCTTCGGGTGGCCAACGTCCTGACTTTC
CASSPLRVANVLTF
>NA|NA|TRBJ1-4|TRBV12-3/TRBV12-4
TGTGCCAGCAGTTTACAGACCGCAACTAATGAAAAACTGTTTTTT
CASSLQTATNEKLFF
>TRBD2|once|TRBJ2-3|TRBV20-1
TGCAGTGCCCCTAGCGGGGGGGCCAGAGATACGCAGTATTTT
CSAPSGGARDTQYF
>NA|NA|TRBJ2-6|TRBV10-3
TGTGCCATCAGTGAGTCGAGGGGAGCTGGGGCCAACGTCCTGACTTTC
CAISESRGAGANVLTF
>TRBD2|NA|TRBJ2-3|TRBV5-1
TGCGCCAGCAGCTTGGTGTCCGGGACTAGTGTTCCAGATACGCAGTATTTT
CASSLVSGTSVPDTQYF
>NA|NA|TRBJ2-4|TRBV14
TGTGCCAGCAGCGCCAACCGTGGGATTCAGTACTTC
CASSANRGIQYF
>NA|NA|TRBJ1-2|TRBV7-3
TGTGCCAGCAGCTCATCCGGGACCACTCTAAATGGCTACACCTTC
CASSSSGTTLNGYTF